This T cell receptor beta chain emerged from a study of blood T cell repertoires in COVID-19. Across the whole study: There were acute and convalescent COVID-19 samples, and they came from the United States, Italy and Spain. PBMCs, B-cell-depleted T cells, or T cells were the source of the cDNA or gDNA that made up the material.

Germline loops: CDR1 MDHEN, CDR2 SYDVKM. V shed 5 bases and J shed 7 bases, with 12 bases lying between them. There are 14 residues in the CDR3. How the authors handled the data: Using reference gene primer amplification, nucleated cell counts were estimated. Method: immunoSEQ multiplex PCR; TCRdb's copy keeps in-frame clones and lacks some. D and trimming were read from the DNA, whereas the V and J calls and clone size are those reported in that table. Of more than 80,000 clones detected, 80% appear once; the ten largest clones hold approximately 15%. The sequencing input was peripheral blood. The receptor comes from a human donor in a cohort sampled during active COVID-19. The chain has TRBV28 and TRBJ1-6; possibly TRBD1 for D (5 bases). CDR3 DNA: TGTGCCAGCAGTCGACAGCCGCCCAATTCACCCCTCCACTTT. It yields the protein CASSRQPPNSPLHF. The whole variable domain, remainder taken from reference TRBV28 and TRBJ1-6, is DVKVTQSSRYLVKRTGEKVFLECVQDMDHENMFWYRQDPGLGLRLIYFSYDVKMKEKGDIPEGYSVSREKKERFSLILESASTNQTSMYLCASSRQPPNSPLHFGNGTRLTVT.